These 14 T cell receptor beta chains share one sample of origin, sequenced in a study of blood T cell repertoires in COVID-19. Clones were read by immunoSEQ multiplex PCR, and TCRdb kept only the in-frame ones, dropping some. The sample contains 35,000 to 55,000 clones, roughly 90% of which appear only once. What was sequenced was peripheral blood. Every receptor here comes from a human donor in a cohort sampled during active COVID-19.

V is TRBV9 and J is TRBJ1-2; tentative D call: TRBD1 (6 bases). In germline, CDR1 is SGDLS, CDR2 YYNGEE. The ends were cut back, 3 bases at V and 8 bases at J, with 14 bases in the middle. The CDR3 extends over 13 amino acids. The CDR3 sequence is CASSAGGADGYTF. As DNA, the CDR3 is TGTGCCAGCAGCGCGGGGGGGGCGGACGGCTACACCTTC.

This chain links TRBV19 with TRBJ1-5; possible D gene TRBD1, 5 bases. The CDR3 loop spans 15 amino acids. The V gene lost 11 bases and the J gene lost 4 bases, with 21 bases spanning the gap. Per germline, CDR1 LNHDA and CDR2 SQIVND (reference sequence). CDR3 residues: CASTAETVRNQPQHF. The CDR3 nucleotides are TGTGCCTCGACAGCCGAGACAGTCAGGAATCAGCCCCAGCATTTT.

J is TRBJ1-2 and V is TRBV29-1; D perhaps matches TRBD1 (5 bases). The CDR3 extends over 14 amino acids. Germline-derived CDR1 and CDR2 are SQVTM and ANQGSEA. The V and J ends lost 1 base and 7 bases respectively, with 16 bases between them. The DNA of the CDR3 is TGCAGCGTTGAAGTCCGCGGGGGAGATCGTGGCTACACCTTC. Translating gives CSVEVRGGDRGYTF.

The genes are TRBV5-8 and TRBJ2-5; tentatively, D is TRBD2 (5 bases). Trimming stripped 0 bases from V and 5 bases from J, with 14 bases between. There are 15 residues in the CDR3. Per the germline V gene, CDR1 is SGHTS and CDR2 is YDEGEE. CDR3 sequence (DNA): TGTGCCAGCAGCTTGGTTATGGAGGAGGTGGAGACCCAGTACTTC. Amino acid sequence: CASSLVMEEVETQYF.

The genes are TRBV14 and TRBJ2-1, with 8 positions matching TRBD2. Germline loops: CDR1 SGHDN, CDR2 FVKESK. V dropped 4 bases and J dropped 8; count of bases not matched to a gene: 16. The CDR3 loop spans 17 amino acids. DNA of the CDR3: TGTGCCAGCAGCCCCCTGGAGCGGGAGAGGTTATTAGATGAGCAGTTCTTC. Protein sequence: CASSPLERERLLDEQFF. The full variable domain, completed using reference TRBV14 and TRBJ2-1, is EAGVTQFPSHSVIEKGQTVTLRCDPISGHDNLYWYRRVMGKEIKFLLHFVKESKQDESGMPNNRFLAERTGGTYSTLKVQPAELEDSGVYFCASSPLERERLLDEQFFGPGTRLTVL.

The chain links TRBV23-1 to TRBJ1-2; D ambiguous. TRBV23-1 belongs to the ORF category, with a function that is uncertain. The length of the CDR3 is 13 residues. Trimming took 4 bases from V and 5 from J, leaving 11 bases between them. In DNA, the CDR3 is TGCGCCAGCAGTCGCGGAACAAGGTATGGCTACACCTTC. Residues: CASSRGTRYGYTF.

The chain links TRBV4-3 to TRBJ2-1; D is unresolved. Germline V gene data show CDR1 as LGHNA and CDR2 as YSLEER. CDR3 length: 17 residues. With 1 base removed from V and 2 bases from J, the gap between germline ends came to 15 bases. CDR3 DNA: TGCGCCAGCAGCCAAGCTATTTCATCAGAGGCCTACAATGAGCAGTTCTTC. Encoded protein: CASSQAISSEAYNEQFF.

This CDR3 is CASSLGRLIIQETQYF. The CDR3, as DNA: TGTGCCAGCAGCTTAGGCAGGCTCATCATCCAAGAGACCCAGTACTTC. The chain couples TRBV7-6 to TRBJ2-5; D unclear. V was cut by 1 base and J by 1 base, with 13 bases left in between. This CDR3 is built from 16 residues. In germline, CDR1 is SGHVS, CDR2 FNYEAQ.

The V call is TRBV7-9, the J call TRBJ2-7, with D maybe TRBD1 (7 bases). This CDR3 is 16 amino acids long. V lost 7 bases and J lost 2, with 21 bases in between. The V gene's germline CDR1 is SEHNR and CDR2 FQNEAQ (reference sequence). In DNA form, the CDR3 reads TGTGCCAGCAAAAAAATCAGGGGGGAAGGGCCCTACGAGCAGTACTTC. Protein: CASKKIRGEGPYEQYF.

This clone was picked up one time. This chain uses TRBV7-2 with TRBJ1-6; tentatively, D is TRBD1 (5 bases). V dropped 6 bases and J dropped 7 bases, with 13 bases sitting between them. This CDR3 has 14 residues. In germline, CDR1 is SGHTA, CDR2 FQGNSA. CDR3 in DNA: TGTGCCAGCAGTCCCAGGGATCCAAATTCACCCCTCCACTTT. Its protein is CASSPRDPNSPLHF.

The chain combines TRBV18 with TRBJ2-1; TRBD2 matches 12 bases. The CDR3 is 15 residues long. V was clipped by 4 bases and J by 7 bases; unmatched bases: 5. CDR1 is KGHSH and CDR2 is LQKENI in the germline V gene. The CDR3 loop reads CASSQRTSGTNEQFF. Written as DNA, the CDR3 is TGTGCCAGCTCACAAAGGACTAGCGGGACTAATGAGCAGTTCTTC.

V and J are TRBV4-3 and TRBJ1-5; 9 bases match TRBD1. The trim removed 1 base at V and 7 bases at J, leaving 11 bases unmatched. The CDR3 covers 17 residues. In germline, CDR1 is LGHNA, CDR2 YSLEER. The CDR3 loop is CASSQAAGDRVWQPQHF. CDR3 bases: TGCGCCAGCAGCCAAGCCGCAGGGGACAGGGTTTGGCAGCCCCAGCATTTT.

The gene calls are TRBV7-6 and TRBJ2-7; TRBD1 aligns across 12 bases. The CDR3 length is 17 residues. Per germline, CDR1 SGHVS and CDR2 FNYEAQ. J lost 7 bases, V lost 5 bases, and 15 bases had no gene match. CDR3 nucleotide sequence: TGTGCCAGCAGCCTAGGGACAGGGGGCTCATTATCGGGAGAGCAGTACTTC. Translation gives CASSLGTGGSLSGEQYF.

The chain joins TRBV5-4 to TRBJ2-7; TRBD1 is a possible D gene (5 bases). Germline loops: CDR1 SGHNT, CDR2 YYREEE (reference sequence). The CDR3 consists of 16 residues. Trimming removed 1 base at V and 6 bases at J, with 20 bases between. CDR3 amino acids: CASSLWGYWGSVEQYF. The CDR3 region has the DNA TGTGCCAGCAGCTTGTGGGGTTATTGGGGCTCAGTCGAGCAGTACTTC.